This T cell receptor beta chain was recovered during a study of T cell responses to AZD1222 COVID-19 vaccine. Here immunoSEQ multiplex PCR was the method, and the copy in TCRdb shows in-frame clones only, minus some. Of about 92,000 clones in the sample, roughly 87% were seen once. With respect to this clone: Its specificity is unknown.

Trimming stripped 5 bases from V and 2 bases from J, with 8 bases between. CDR1 and CDR2 from the germline V gene are SGHTA and FQGNSA. CDR3 size: 13 residues. Regarding the study as a whole: Repertoires in all cases were sampled only once the peak T cell response had passed.

The chain recombines TRBV7-2 with TRBJ2-3; D gene unclear. The TCR sequence derives from an adult in good health. The material sequenced was peripheral blood, taken on day 0 of AZD1222 vaccination. CDR3 in DNA: TGTGCCAGCAGCCCCCAGTACACAGATACGCAGTATTTT. Amino acid sequence: CASSPQYTDTQYF.